This T cell receptor beta chain stems from a study of identical twins' blood T cells (dated by TCRdb to 2012 to 2014). Background for the entire study: The approximately 12 libraries, six for the alpha chain and six for the beta chain, yielded 50 million or so Illumina reads in total. TCR alpha and beta chain repertoires of three pairs of monozygous twins were compared using next-generation sequencing to assess genetic influence on repertoire formation.

Six healthy women forming three monozygous twin pairs were used as donors. All three twin pairs had been raised together and were thought likely to have encountered the same vaccines and infectious agents. RNA was isolated from peripheral blood mononuclear cells and used to prepare TCR cDNA libraries. Study-wide findings and limitations: Independent studies were stated to be required to validate the proposed role of the TCRalpha J segment in MHC recognition during thymic selection. Because the twins were reared together, environmental influences could not be ruled out as the explanation for twin similarity. Among the most abundant TCRbeta clonotypes, each donor shared more CDR3 sequences with her twin than with unrelated donors. How many CDR3 clonotypes two donors shared depended mainly on the product of their cloneset sizes, and the twins did not clearly stray from this trend. Twin pairs were reported to be markedly more alike in V gene usage than unrelated donors were, even when looking at non-selected out-of-frame TCRbeta clonotypes.

The CDR3 holds 13 amino acids from the cysteine to the phenylalanine. The DNA shown is the 39-base CDR3, in frame from base 1. CDR1 LNHDA and CDR2 SQIVND are derived from the germline V gene (reference sequence). V loses 1 base at its end and J loses 3 bases; junction bases beyond the gene matches: 0. To prepare the library, 5' RACE was applied. The sequencer listed for this sample is Illumina Genome Analyzer IIx. To prepare the RNA-based TCR cDNA libraries, a previously described protocol was followed, with several modifications. Sample-specific barcodes were introduced on both ends of each TCR cDNA library during cDNA synthesis and amplification to prevent cross-contamination. On the authors' methods: Between about 85,000 and nearly 550,000 clonotypes were identified per individual, with about 2 to 4 million CDR3-containing reads per library. Reads with improper barcode index combinations were discarded, after which clonesets were built for each library with the MiTCR software. While assembling CDR3 clonotypes, MiTCR filtered or rescued low-quality reads and corrected PCR and sequencing errors. Artificial out-of-frame clonotypes were mapped to in-frame sequences, with one indel allowed in the CDR3, and then removed. To measure how similar V and J gene usage was between donors, Jensen-Shannon divergence was divided by mean entropy. Using fastp trimming at Q25 and MiXCR clonotype assembly, TCRdb reanalyzed the public sequencing data and kept in-frame beta chains. CDR3 protein duplicates are merged, each entry listing the most common genes and DNA. Clone size and V and J calls follow TCRdb, not the original study. For this sample the table gives about 370,000 distinct CDR3 sequences, of which 25% to 35% were detected only once. Together, the top ten hold about 6.1% of the sample.

As to this clonotype: Its target antigen remains unknown. Per-nucleotide qualities are absent, and no much larger clonotype sits a single base away.

This sequence uses TRBV19 and TRBJ2-7, with 7 bases in between that match TRBD1. The TCR was taken from a woman aged 18-49 years in good health. Material for sequencing was PBMCs. The nucleotide sequence is given as TGTGCCAGTAGTATAGGACAGGGCTACGAGCAGTACTTC. Its protein reads: CASSIGQGYEQYF.